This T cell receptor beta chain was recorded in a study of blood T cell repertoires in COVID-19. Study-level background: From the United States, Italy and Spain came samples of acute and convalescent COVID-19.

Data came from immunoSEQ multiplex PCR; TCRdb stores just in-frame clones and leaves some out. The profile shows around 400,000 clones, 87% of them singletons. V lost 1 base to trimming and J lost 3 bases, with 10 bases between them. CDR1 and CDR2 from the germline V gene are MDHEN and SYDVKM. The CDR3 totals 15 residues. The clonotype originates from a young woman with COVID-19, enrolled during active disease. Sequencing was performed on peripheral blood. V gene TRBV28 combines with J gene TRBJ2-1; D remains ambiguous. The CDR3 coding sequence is TGTGCCAGCAGTTTATACCAGCAGGTCTACAATGAGCAGTTCTTC. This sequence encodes CASSLYQQVYNEQFF.